These 16 T cell receptor beta chains were sequenced from one sample in a study of blood T cells in healthy people across ages. A sample-barcoded 5' primer and a J-beta primer mix were used in a second PCR of about 7 to 12 cycles. TCRdb reprocessed the 5' RACE reads via MiXCR and lists one record per CDR3 protein. The table records over 1.5 million distinct CDR3 sequences, 40% to 55% of them present only once. The sample consisted of blood. The receptors derive from a woman in her forties in good health.

This chain links TRBV20-1 with TRBJ2-5, with D possibly matching TRBD2 (5 bases). The CDR3 is 14 amino acids. CDR1 is DFQATT, CDR2 SNEGSKA, per germline (reference sequence). V lost 6 bases to trimming and J lost 11 bases, with 25 bases between them. In DNA form, the CDR3 reads TGCAGTGCCCCTTCGGGGAGCGACTACAATGAGCAGTACTTC. As protein: CSAPSGSDYNEQYF.

This clonotype was picked up one time. The chain couples TRBV14 to TRBJ1-2, with D perhaps matching TRBD1 (5 bases). The CDR3 spans 16 residues. Looked up from germline, CDR1 is SGHDN and CDR2 is FVKESK. Deletions cut 1 base from V and 1 base from J, with 13 bases between. CDR3 in DNA: TGTGCCAGCAGCCAAGGGAAAGGGGAGGATAACTATGGCTACACCTTC. Protein sequence: CASSQGKGEDNYGYTF. The variable domain in full, with the rest retrieved from reference TRBV14 and TRBJ1-2, is EAGVTQFPSHSVIEKGQTVTLRCDPISGHDNLYWYRRVMGKEIKFLLHFVKESKQDESGMPNNRFLAERTGGTYSTLKVQPAELEDSGVYFCASSQGKGEDNYGYTFGSGTRLTVV.

This clonotype occurred a few times. V is TRBV6-2 or TRBV6-3 and J is TRBJ1-5; D possibly corresponds to TRBD1 (5 bases). The CDR3 loop spans 15 amino acids. Germline-derived CDR1 and CDR2 are MNHEY and SVGEGT. Trimming cost V 6 bases and J 0 bases, with 12 bases left between them. The CDR3 bases are TGTGCCAGCAGACCCTACGACAGTAGCAATCAGCCCCAGCATTTT. Translation gives CASRPYDSSNQPQHF.

The chain carries TRBV28 and TRBJ2-7; the match to TRBD1 covers 10 bases. Unmatched junction bases numbered 7, after V lost 4 bases and J lost 4 bases. The length of the CDR3 is 15 residues. Germline CDR1 is MDHEN and CDR2 is SYDVKM. The CDR3 coding sequence is TGTGCCAGCAGTTCGGTGACAGGGGGCGCGTACGAGCAGTACTTC. Amino acids: CASSSVTGGAYEQYF.

This clonotype was seen repeatedly, ten times or more. The chain recombines TRBV4-3 with TRBJ2-1, with no clear D. The V end was cut by 4 bases, the J end by 0 bases, with 10 bases between. Germline CDR1 reads LGHNA; CDR2 reads YSLEER. This CDR3 has 15 amino acids. The CDR3 DNA sequence: TGCGCCAGCAGCCCGTCTGTGAGCTCCTACAATGAGCAGTTCTTC. Translated, it gives CASSPSVSSYNEQFF.

As DNA, the CDR3 is TGTGCCAGCAGGCTTGCAGCTCAAGAGACCCAGTACTTC. This translates into CASRLAAQETQYF. This sequence joins TRBV12-3 or TRBV12-4 and TRBJ2-5, with D hard to call. Trimming removed 6 bases from V and 2 bases from J, with 10 bases in between. CDR3 length equals 13 residues.

This clonotype was counted a few times. This sequence joins TRBV29-1 and TRBJ1-2; 7 nucleotides match TRBD1. Germline-derived CDR1 and CDR2 are SQVTM and ANQGSEA. Trimming cost V 2 bases and J 0 bases; bases outside gene matches: 3. CDR3 length equals 14 residues. In nucleotides, the CDR3 is TGCAGCGTTGAAAGACAGGGAGCTAACTATGGCTACACCTTC. It codes for CSVERQGANYGYTF.

The chain is built from TRBV28 and TRBJ2-2, with TRBD1 matching 7 bases. CDR1 is MDHEN, CDR2 SYDVKM, per germline. V was clipped by 5 bases and J by 3 bases; unmatched bases: 6. This CDR3 region has 15 residues. The CDR3 nucleotides are TGTGCCAGCAGTCACCAGGACAGGTACACCGGGGAGCTGTTTTTT. Its protein is CASSHQDRYTGELFF.

The chain employs TRBV6-2 or TRBV6-3 and TRBJ2-4; the D gene is possibly TRBD1 (7 bases). The CDR3 runs 16 residues. V dropped 3 bases and J dropped 5 bases, with 17 bases sitting between them. The germline CDR1 and CDR2 sequences are MNHEY and SVGEGT. CDR3 protein: CASSYGGTVGENIQYF. Written as DNA, the CDR3 is TGTGCCAGCAGTTATGGAGGGACAGTGGGCGAAAACATTCAGTACTTC.

The chain couples TRBV11-2 to TRBJ2-7, with D possibly TRBD1 on 6 matching bases. Germline CDR1 SGHAT, CDR2 FQNNGV. The CDR3 is 16 amino acids. V lost 5 bases and J 0 bases, leaving 17 bases between the germline ends. In DNA form, the CDR3 reads TGTGCCAGCAGCCGAACAACAGGGCTCCTCTCCTACGAGCAGTACTTC. Protein: CASSRTTGLLSYEQYF. The whole variable domain, filled in from reference TRBV11-2 and TRBJ2-7, reads EAGVAQSPRYKIIEKRQSVAFWCNPISGHATLYWYQQILGQGPKLLIQFQNNGVVDDSQLPKDRFSAERLKGVDSTLKIQPAKLEDSAVYLCASSRTTGLLSYEQYFGPGTRLTVT.

The CDR3, as DNA: TGTGCCAGCAGCGTAGCTTGTCTAGCGGGGGTTTACAATGAGCAGTTCTTC. This codes for CASSVACLAGVYNEQFF. The chain joins TRBV9 to TRBJ2-1; TRBD2 matches 10 bases. Germline-derived CDR1 and CDR2 are SGDLS and YYNGEE. The CDR3 is 17 residues long. With 0 bases clipped from V and 4 bases from J, the junction kept 7 bases outside the gene matches.

The V gene is TRBV4-2, the J gene TRBJ1-1; 10 bases are a match to TRBD1. Trimming cost V 5 bases and J 3 bases; bases outside gene matches: 6. The CDR3 length is 15 residues. CDR1 LGHNA and CDR2 YNFKEQ come from the germline V gene. The CDR3 loop is CASSTSTGGHTEAFF. CDR3 DNA sequence: TGTGCCAGCAGCACCTCGACAGGGGGCCACACTGAAGCTTTCTTT.

The V gene is TRBV28, the J gene TRBJ2-1, with 8 bases matching TRBD1. The V and J ends lost 2 bases and 8 bases, in that order; junction bases with no gene match: 8. Germline V gene lookup returns CDR1 MDHEN and CDR2 SYDVKM. This CDR3 region has 15 residues. The CDR3 DNA follows: TGTGCCAGCAGTTTAAGGGACAGGTTTGGGGATGAGCAGTTCTTC. Translating gives CASSLRDRFGDEQFF.

The chain carries TRBV7-2 and TRBJ2-4; the D is unclear. The CDR3 covers 11 residues. Trimming pared 1 base from V and 15 bases from J, leaving 10 bases between. Germline V gene sequence: CDR1 SGHTA, CDR2 FQGNSA. Here the CDR3 DNA reads TGTGCCAGCAGCTTAGGAGTTCTTTCGTACTTC. This codes for CASSLGVLSYF.

The rearrangement joins TRBV10-1 to TRBJ1-4, with D uncertain. The germline V and J ends were trimmed by 1 base and 4 bases, with 13 bases remaining between them. The CDR3 contains 16 residues. Looked up from germline, CDR1 is WNHNN and CDR2 is SYGVQD (reference sequence). The CDR3: CASSELSEGDNEKLFF. The CDR3 region has the DNA TGCGCCAGCAGTGAGTTGTCGGAGGGCGATAATGAAAAACTGTTTTTT.

This clonotype was detected only a few times. V usage is TRBV20-1 and J usage is TRBJ2-4, with 13 bases matching TRBD2. Germline V gene lookup returns CDR1 DFQATT and CDR2 SNEGSKA (reference sequence). This CDR3 spans 15 amino acids. V shed 8 bases and J 9 bases; nucleotides not matched to a gene: 13. CDR3: CSKLAQTSGGRIQYF. As DNA, the CDR3 is TGCAGTAAGCTAGCTCAGACTAGCGGGGGGCGCATTCAGTACTTC.